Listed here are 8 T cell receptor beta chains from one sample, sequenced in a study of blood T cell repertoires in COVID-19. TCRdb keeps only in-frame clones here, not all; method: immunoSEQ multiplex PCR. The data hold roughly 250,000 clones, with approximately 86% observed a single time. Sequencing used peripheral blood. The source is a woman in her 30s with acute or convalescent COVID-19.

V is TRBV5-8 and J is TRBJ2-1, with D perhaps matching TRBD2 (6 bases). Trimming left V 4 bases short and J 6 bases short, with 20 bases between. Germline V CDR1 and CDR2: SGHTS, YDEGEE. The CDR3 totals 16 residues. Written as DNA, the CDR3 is TGTGCCAGCAGCCCGGGCCGGGGACTCCTCTCCAATGAGCAGTTCTTC. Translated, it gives CASSPGRGLLSNEQFF.

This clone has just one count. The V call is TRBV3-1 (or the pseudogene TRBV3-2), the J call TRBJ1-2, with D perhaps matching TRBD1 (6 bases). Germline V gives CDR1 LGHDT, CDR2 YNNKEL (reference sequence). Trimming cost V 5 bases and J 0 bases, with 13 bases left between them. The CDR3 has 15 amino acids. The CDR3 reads CASSRQAAPNYGYTF. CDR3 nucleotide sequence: TGTGCCAGCAGCAGACAGGCAGCCCCTAACTATGGCTACACCTTC.

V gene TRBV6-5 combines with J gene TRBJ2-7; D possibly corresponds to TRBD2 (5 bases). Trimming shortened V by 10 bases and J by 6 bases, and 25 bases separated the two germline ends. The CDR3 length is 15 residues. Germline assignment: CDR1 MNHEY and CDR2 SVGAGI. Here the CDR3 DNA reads TGTGCCACCCCACTAGGTACGGGCGAAGAAGGCGAGCAGTACTTC. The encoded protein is CATPLGTGEEGEQYF.

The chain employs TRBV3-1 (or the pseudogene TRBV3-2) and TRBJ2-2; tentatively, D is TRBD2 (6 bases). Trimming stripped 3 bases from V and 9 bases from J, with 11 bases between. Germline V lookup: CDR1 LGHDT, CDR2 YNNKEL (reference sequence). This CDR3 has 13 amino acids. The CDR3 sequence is CASSQMEGRELFF. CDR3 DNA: TGTGCCAGCAGCCAGATGGAGGGCCGGGAGCTGTTTTTT.

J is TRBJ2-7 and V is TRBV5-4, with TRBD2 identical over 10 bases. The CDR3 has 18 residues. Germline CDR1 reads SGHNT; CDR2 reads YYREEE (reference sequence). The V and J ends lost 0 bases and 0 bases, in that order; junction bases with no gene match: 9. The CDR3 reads CASSLVLGLAGASYEQYF. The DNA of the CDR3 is TGTGCCAGCAGCTTGGTATTGGGTCTAGCGGGAGCCTCCTACGAGCAGTACTTC.

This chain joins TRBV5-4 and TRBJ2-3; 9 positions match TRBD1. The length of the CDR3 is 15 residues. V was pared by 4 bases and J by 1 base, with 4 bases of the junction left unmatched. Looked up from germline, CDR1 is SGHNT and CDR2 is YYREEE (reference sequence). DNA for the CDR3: TGTGCCAGCAGCCCGTGGACAGGGGGCACAGATACGCAGTATTTT. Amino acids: CASSPWTGGTDTQYF.

For the CDR3, the DNA is TGTGCCAGCAGCGATCAGGGGACATACACCGGGGAGCTGTTTTTT. Translation gives CASSDQGTYTGELFF. This sequence joins TRBV5-4 and TRBJ2-2, with D perhaps matching TRBD1 (6 bases). V gave up 4 bases and J gave up 3 bases, with 13 bases separating them. The CDR3 is 15 amino acids. Germline V gene sequence: CDR1 SGHNT, CDR2 YYREEE (reference sequence).

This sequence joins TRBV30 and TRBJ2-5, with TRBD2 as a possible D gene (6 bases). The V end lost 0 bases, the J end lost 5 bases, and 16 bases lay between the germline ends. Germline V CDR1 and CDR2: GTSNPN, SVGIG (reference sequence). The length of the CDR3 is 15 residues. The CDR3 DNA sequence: TGTGCCTGGAGTGTACGAAGGGCGGGAAGGGAGACCCAGTACTTC. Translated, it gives CAWSVRRAGRETQYF.